This TCR beta chain is drawn from a study of shared clonotypes between healthy human individuals. Study-level findings and limits: Some clonotypes were shared by all four sorted-subset donors, while others were not shared. The non-shared ones had lower generation probabilities than the shared ones. Only blood was sampled, and tissue TCR repertoires likely differ from blood ones.

As for this clone: The antigen remains undetermined.

V shed 4 bases and J shed 3 bases, with 14 bases lying between them. Germline lookup yields CDR1 SQVTM and CDR2 ANQGSEA. This CDR3 spans 14 amino acids. Here immunoSEQ multiplex PCR was the method, and the copy in TCRdb shows in-frame clones only, minus some. Of 2.3 million or so clones detected, 80% to 95% appear once; the ten largest clones hold around 0.4%. The donor cohort consisted entirely of Caucasian adults residing in Nashville, Tennessee. This rearrangement joins TRBV29-1 to TRBJ2-3; tentative D call: TRBD2 (6 bases). The sample taken for sequencing was naive CD4+ T cells from PBMCs. The subset: CD45RA+ positively selected. The TCR was taken from a man between 18 and 35 years old in good health. Some clones in this sample may be carry-over from other donors' samples. CDR3 sequence: CSVVGGQVTDTQYF. In DNA, the CDR3 is TGCAGCGTTGTAGGAGGGCAGGTGACAGATACGCAGTATTTT.